This T cell receptor (beta chain) was sequenced in a study of blood T cell repertoires in COVID-19 (dated by TCRdb to about 2020). Regarding the study in general: The collaborator samples originated in the United States, Italy and Spain and spanned the acute and convalescent phases of COVID-19. The material from the prospective study consisted of cDNA or gDNA derived from T cells, B-cell-depleted T cells, or PBMCs. The dataset comprised deeply sampled blood TCRbeta repertoires from subjects exposed to, actively infected with, or recovered from COVID-19. The repertoires were made available in a free public database intended to serve as a resource for research on the immune response to SARS-CoV-2. Samples were obtained from the ongoing ImmuneRACE study (first 160 participants) and from 1,000 to 1,500 subjects provided by 6 global collaborators. The sample metadata nearly always contained a de-identified subject ID, COVID-19 status, age in years and sex. HLA class I and class II types, where available, came from metadata supplied by the sample provider rather than from assay-based typing. Points the paper makes about the study in general: The quantity of clinical and demographic metadata differed by source and by participant and was supplied without curation.

As concerns this clone: What antigen it recognizes has not been identified. Base qualities are not provided; no much larger clone lies one nucleotide away.

Trimming removed 6 bases from V and 0 bases from J, leaving 20 bases between the germline ends. The CDR1 and CDR2 encoded by the germline V gene are SQVTM and ANQGSEA. The CDR3 starts with the cysteine, ends with the phenylalanine, and has 16 residues. Solely the CDR3 DNA is kept, with 48 bases framed from the first base. At one collaborating source in Seattle, patients were enrolled during active infection and were followed longitudinally through the course of disease. Each collaborating institution followed its own protocols to collect whole blood in K2EDTA tubes. For TCRbeta analysis, collaborators shipped samples in one of three forms: frozen whole blood, isolated PBMCs, or DNA extracted from either of those sample types. TCRbeta CDR3 regions were amplified from genomic DNA using the immunoSEQ Assay, a bias-controlled multiplex PCR. For the original study's pipeline: The number of nucleated cells in each sample was estimated from the amplification of reference gene primers within the assay. Sequence reads were collapsed and filtered to measure the absolute abundance of every unique TCRbeta CDR3 rearrangement. Productive Simpson clonality was computed per sample as the square root of Simpson's diversity index over productive rearrangements. In TCRdb, the immuneACCESS table is reduced to in-frame sequences with V and J assigned. These tables do not hold every clone; where another copy was compared, an unresolved V gene accounts for under half, and the others remain unexplained. V, J and clone size were drawn from that table, and D and trimming were deduced from the DNA. The sample records roughly 160,000 clones, about 85% of which are singletons. The leading ten clones occupy roughly 8.1% of the sample.

The source of this sequence is an elderly woman with COVID-19, enrolled during active disease. This sequence uses TRBV29-1 and TRBJ1-1, and the D gene may be TRBD1, 6 bases matching. The sequenced sample was peripheral blood. DNA sequence: TGCAGCGTCCACCTCAGGGCAGGGGTTATGAACACTGAAGCTTTCTTT. The encoded protein is CSVHLRAGVMNTEAFF.